This entry concerns a single TCR beta chain. Its antigen is currently not known. A junction end diverges from the germline sequence, so it may reflect a read error. This sample is drawn from a study of blood T cells in healthy people across ages (dated by TCRdb to 2014 to 2015). Concerning the study at large: Template switching captured roughly one uniquely barcoded TCR beta cDNA molecule per two T cells in model experiments. Using deep sequencing normalized with unique cDNA molecular identifiers, the study measured how TCR beta repertoire diversity changes with age. The donors were split into four age groups: young (average about 15 years), middle-aged (39), aged (around 67) and long-lived (more than 80). To avoid experimental bias, donors of different ages were distributed randomly across sequencing lanes. For two donors (one aged 18 to 30 and one aged 80 or older), the study analyzed two additional independent replicas of 1 million unique cDNA reads from the same blood draw. Study-level results and caveats: Donor CMV infection status was unknown, potentially confounding age-related changes in expanded clonotypes. Since profiling was done on bulk unsorted PBMCs, naive and antigen-experienced compartments could not be conclusively compared. Estimates of total diversity based on one million sequenced T cells were considered lower bounds and underestimates. Compared with the aged group, the long-lived group had more naive CD4+ T cells, fewer expanded clones and increased TCR diversity, suggesting age selection. A strong correlation was found between observed TCR beta diversity and the percentage of naive T cells measured by flow cytometry. As age increased, observed TCR beta diversity per million T cells dropped in a roughly linear way, and a significant reduction was already evident by age about 36.

The protocol used for the library was 5' RACE. This sample was sequenced with an Illumina HiSeq 2500. The second PCR ran for about 7 to 11 cycles and used a J-beta primer mix along with a sample-barcoded 5' primer. Each TCR beta cDNA molecule received a unique molecular identifier from a template-switch 5' adaptor carrying 12 random nucleotides. Each sample yielded at least 2.5 million CDR3-containing paired-end reads. All of the RNA was converted into first-strand cDNA using the Mint cDNA synthesis kit, with a TRBC-specific oligonucleotide serving as the primer. All cDNA was treated with uracil-DNA glycosylase and then went through a first 18-cycle PCR with the universal primers M1SS and BC2_uni_R. Regarding the original processing steps: For normalization, 1 million high-quality reads were randomly selected from each sample, with every read carrying a distinct molecular identifier. Reads sharing molecular identifiers were discarded rather than binned into consensus sequences. MiTCR, with a Q25 quality threshold and the strictest error-elimination algorithm, was used for CDR3 identification, clonotype clustering and error correction. Lower-bound total TCR beta diversity was estimated with a nonparametric unseen species model using Euler transformation. Starting from the raw public reads, TCRdb applied fastp trimming at Q25, assembled clones with MiXCR and retained in-frame beta chains. Every distinct CDR3 protein forms one entry, paired with its most common genes and DNA. Here the V and J calls rest on TCRdb's processing, not on the authors' analysis. Present in this sample are approximately 1,100,000 distinct CDR3 sequences, 45% of which were seen just once. The ten largest clones add up to under 20% of the sample.

Including cysteine and phenylalanine, the CDR3 has 17 amino acids. CDR3 DNA is the only sequence kept; it has 51 bases, read in frame from the first base. CDR1 and CDR2 are read off the germline V gene as SGHTA and FQGTGA. Systemically healthy Caucasian individuals from Russia, about 38 in total and aged about 6 to 100 years, were included as donors. Each donor gave roughly 9 milliliters of peripheral blood, drawn into EDTA-treated Vacutainer tubes. Ficoll-Paque density-gradient centrifugation was used to isolate PBMCs, with at least 7 million per sample. Total RNA, at least 5 micrograms per sample, was extracted from PBMCs with Trizol reagent. Naive CD45RAhigh/CD27high T cell percentages were measured by flow cytometry on a PBMC aliquot from every donor.

This receptor was identified in a woman aged 60-75 years in good health. The chain uses TRBV7-3 and TRBJ2-1; confidence is insufficient to name the D gene. Sequences were obtained from blood. The sequenced DNA is TGTGCCTGCAGCCTCCTGGGTAGCTTTCGCTCCTACAATGAGCAGTTCTTC. It translates to CACSLLGSFRSYNEQFF.